This TCR beta chain was obtained from a study of T-cell reconstitution after alpha-beta-depleted transplantation in children. Germline V lookup: CDR1 SQVTM, CDR2 ANQGSEA. Trimming left V 7 bases short and J 0 bases short, with 10 bases between. CDR3 size: 13 residues. This clonotype showed up many times. As yet, its antigen is unknown. Preparing the TCRbeta library involved the use of unique molecular identifiers. Each CDR3 protein gets one entry after TCRdb re-called the PCR reads with MiXCR. The table includes 200,000 to 250,000 distinct CDR3 sequences, around 7.8% detected once. Findings of the study overall: Alpha-beta T cells present about two months after transplant were reported to originate from several hundred expanded graft clones. The study traced high day-60 TCRbeta diversity in some patients to surviving recipient T cells and thymic progenitors. It was newly produced T cells that mostly accounted for T-cell counts and diversity one year after transplant.

The sample in question was PBMCs, mostly from graft donor cells, obtained 180 days after TCRalphabeta/CD19-depleted stem cell transplant. The source is a male patient younger than 18 who had a stem cell transplant for acute lymphoblastic leukemia, so the T cells may come from the graft donor. The rearrangement uses TRBV29-1 and TRBJ1-3; a weak D match, TRBD1 (5 bases). The CDR3 bases are TGCAGCGCCCAGGGCTACTCTGGAAACACCATATATTTT. Translating gives CSAQGYSGNTIYF.